This entry lists 32 T cell receptor beta chains sequenced from one sample in a study of cytomegalovirus exposure and HLA in healthy donors. This PCR relied on a set of 60 Vbeta primers and 13 Jbeta primers. Repertoires were generated with immunoSEQ multiplex PCR, while TCRdb's copy carries only in-frame clones and drops some. The sample has 150,000 to 160,000 clones, roughly 80% seen once. The source material was PBMCs. These receptors all come from a woman aged 40 to 50 in good health and CMV-seronegative.

This chain uses TRBV19 with TRBJ1-6; 7 bases match TRBD1. The V segment lost 8 bases and the J segment 8 bases; nucleotides outside the gene matches: 6. CDR1 and CDR2 (germline): LNHDA, SQIVND (reference sequence). The CDR3 spans 13 residues. The CDR3 DNA is TGTGCCAGTCAGACAGACAGGGATTCACCCCTCCACTTT. Its protein is CASQTDRDSPLHF.

The chain combines TRBV27 with TRBJ2-2; 9 bases agree with TRBD1. In germline, CDR1 is MNHEY, CDR2 SMNVEV (reference sequence). The CDR3 extends over 15 amino acids. J was trimmed by 6 bases and V by 3 bases; bases with no gene match: 5. CDR3 sequence reads: CASSLPGQGSGELFF. CDR3 DNA sequence: TGTGCCAGCAGTTTGCCGGGACAGGGATCCGGGGAGCTGTTTTTT.

The chain carries TRBV7-9 and TRBJ1-2; no reliable D call. The V gene's germline CDR1 is SEHNR and CDR2 FQNEAQ (reference sequence). This CDR3 has 11 amino acids. Trimming took 5 bases from V and 8 from J, leaving 9 bases between them. CDR3 sequence: CASSAAGGYTF. CDR3 nucleotides: TGTGCCAGCAGCGCAGCGGGGGGCTACACCTTC.

The DNA for the CDR3 is TGTGCCAGCGTGGTGGGGCTGAACACTGAAGCTTTCTTT. It codes for CASVVGLNTEAFF. V usage is TRBV21-1 and J usage is TRBJ1-1; TRBD1, the table's D call, lacks a check against the DNA. TRBV21-1 is classified as a pseudogene. The CDR3 is 13 amino acids.

The genes are TRBV29-1 and TRBJ2-7; 9 nucleotides line up with TRBD1. J gave up 3 bases and V 4 bases, and 10 bases lay outside the gene matches. This CDR3 region has 15 residues. The germline CDR1 and CDR2 sequences are SQVTM and ANQGSEA. CDR3 residues: CSVGAPGQGNYEQYF. The CDR3 region has the DNA TGCAGCGTTGGGGCCCCGGGACAGGGCAACTACGAGCAGTACTTC.

This clone has only a few counts. The chain carries TRBV5-1 and TRBJ2-3; TRBD1 agrees at 8 bases. With V trimmed by 3 bases and J by 4 bases, 4 bases remained unmatched. The CDR3 contains 14 residues. Germline V lookup: CDR1 SGHRS, CDR2 YFSETQ. The CDR3 nucleotides read TGCGCCAGCAGCTCCAGGGGGCAGGCAGATACGCAGTATTTT. Protein sequence: CASSSRGQADTQYF.

This chain links TRBV7-8 with TRBJ2-1; 8 bases fit TRBD2. Germline CDR1 SGHVS, CDR2 FQNEAQ. This CDR3 region has 18 residues. The V gene end was trimmed by 5 bases and the J gene end by 8 bases; junction bases not matched to a gene: 20. CDR3 sequence: CASSPGREGGSYLDEQFF. The CDR3 DNA reads as TGTGCCAGCAGCCCCGGTCGGGAGGGGGGTTCCTACTTGGATGAGCAGTTCTTC.

This clone showed up just a few times. The V and J genes are TRBV5-4 and TRBJ1-1, with 7 bases aligning to TRBD1. Unmatched junction bases numbered 9, after V lost 0 bases and J lost 4 bases. There are 16 residues in the CDR3. Germline V gene sequence: CDR1 SGHNT, CDR2 YYREEE (reference sequence). CDR3 coding DNA: TGTGCCAGCAGCTTGGGGGCAGGGGACAGACCCACTGAAGCTTTCTTT. Residues: CASSLGAGDRPTEAFF.

This sequence joins TRBV7-8 and TRBJ1-5, with D possibly matching TRBD1 (5 bases). Trimming removed 1 base at V and 2 bases at J, with 15 bases between. Germline CDR1 and CDR2: SGHVS and FQNEAQ. This CDR3 spans 17 amino acids. CDR3 sequence: CASSLGTGTAGNQPQHF. The CDR3, as DNA: TGTGCCAGCAGCTTAGGAACAGGTACGGCGGGCAATCAGCCCCAGCATTTT.

The rearrangement uses TRBV4-1 and TRBJ1-4; TRBD1 is a possible D gene (6 bases). Germline CDR1 reads MGHRA; CDR2 reads YSYEKL. The V gene lost 5 bases and the J gene lost 5 bases, with 15 bases spanning the gap. This CDR3 has 15 residues. DNA of the CDR3: TGCGCCAGCAGCGTAAGGACAGAGAAGAATGAAAAACTGTTTTTT. Translated, it gives CASSVRTEKNEKLFF.

The chain joins TRBV10-3 to TRBJ2-5, with D unresolved. V dropped 3 bases and J dropped 4 bases, with 3 bases sitting between them. The CDR3 is 11 residues long. In germline, CDR1 is ENHRY, CDR2 SYGVKD. DNA of the CDR3: TGTGCCATCAGTGACTCAGAGACCCAGTACTTC. This codes for CAISDSETQYF.

The chain employs TRBV27 and TRBJ1-1; tentative D call: TRBD1 (5 bases). This CDR3 comprises 13 residues. CDR1 and CDR2 from the germline V gene are MNHEY and SMNVEV (reference sequence). The V and J ends lost 4 bases and 8 bases respectively, with 14 bases between them. CDR3 bases: TGTGCCAGCAGTTCCTGGGCGACAGACGAAGCTTTCTTT. This encodes CASSSWATDEAFF.

This rearrangement joins TRBV6-5 to TRBJ2-7, with TRBD2 matching over 9 bases. The CDR3 length is 14 residues. Germline values: CDR1 MNHEY, CDR2 SVGAGI. V was pared by 2 bases and J by 8 bases, with 7 bases of the junction left unmatched. The CDR3 region is CASSYPPTSGKQYF. CDR3 nucleotide sequence: TGTGCCAGCAGTTACCCCCCGACTAGCGGCAAGCAGTACTTC.

This clone was counted only a few times. Other DNA sequences from this sample encode an identical CDR3 as well. This chain uses TRBV11-3 with TRBJ1-1; no definite D call. Trimming stripped 1 base from V and 3 bases from J, with 6 bases between. CDR3 length: 13 residues. Germline V lookup: CDR1 SGHNT, CDR2 YENEEA. This chain's CDR3 is CASSLAGDTEAFF. The CDR3 DNA sequence: TGTGCCAGCAGCTTAGCCGGGGACACTGAAGCTTTCTTT.

In DNA form, the CDR3 reads TGTGCCAGCAGATACGGAGGTGGCTACACCTTC. As protein: CASRYGGGYTF. The rearrangement uses TRBV9 and TRBJ1-2; no firm D call. The CDR3 has 11 residues. The germline V gene has CDR1 SGDLS and CDR2 YYNGEE. V lost 5 bases and J 7 bases, leaving 9 bases between the germline ends. Based on the CDR3 plus reference TRBV9 and TRBJ1-2, the full variable domain is DSGVTQTPKHLITATGQRVTLRCSPRSGDLSVYWYQQSLDQGLQFLIQYYNGEERAKGNILERFSAQQFPDLHSELNLSSLELGDSALYFCASRYGGGYTFGSGTRLTVV.

Worth noting for this clone: Other DNA sequences in the sample encode the same CDR3. V and J are TRBV9 and TRBJ2-7; 9 nucleotides agree with TRBD2. In germline, CDR1 is SGDLS, CDR2 YYNGEE. V lost 0 bases and J lost 4; bases outside the gene matches: 5. The CDR3 consists of 15 residues. The CDR3 DNA reads TGTGCCAGCAGCGTAGGTTTAGCGGGGGATTACGAGCAGTACTTC. It yields the protein CASSVGLAGDYEQYF.

The V call is TRBV29-1, the J call TRBJ1-2, with unresolved D. The V gene's germline CDR1 is SQVTM and CDR2 ANQGSEA. The length of the CDR3 is 16 residues. Trimming stripped 0 bases from V and 3 bases from J, with 17 bases between. CDR3 in amino acids: CSVEDPKRSYDYGYTF. In DNA form, the CDR3 reads TGCAGCGTTGAAGACCCCAAGCGCAGTTACGACTATGGCTACACCTTC.

The CDR3 is CASSSLGGAYQETQYF. In DNA form, the CDR3 reads TGTGCCAGCAGCTCCCTGGGGGGGGCGTACCAAGAGACCCAGTACTTC. This chain links TRBV9 with TRBJ2-5, with D perhaps TRBD2 (7 bases). From germline, CDR1 is SGDLS and CDR2 YYNGEE. V lost 4 bases and J lost 0, with 16 bases in between. The CDR3 totals 16 residues.

The chain joins TRBV11-2 to TRBJ1-2, with D tentatively TRBD1 (6 bases). The CDR3 is 15 amino acids. Germline V lookup: CDR1 SGHAT, CDR2 FQNNGV. Trimming left V 4 bases short and J 8 bases short, with 20 bases between. The CDR3 DNA is TGTGCCAGCAGCTCGCACTCACAGGGCCCGGGGGGCTACACCTTC. Its translation is CASSSHSQGPGGYTF.

The chain joins TRBV5-6 to TRBJ2-5; a weak D match, TRBD1 (5 bases). In germline, CDR1 is SGHDT, CDR2 YYEEEE. This CDR3 region has 14 residues. V dropped 5 bases and J dropped 4 bases, with 15 bases sitting between them. The CDR3 reads CASSPPDSTETQYF. CDR3 DNA: TGTGCCAGCAGTCCACCTGACAGTACAGAGACCCAGTACTTC.

This chain connects TRBV13 to TRBJ2-2, with TRBD2 matching 7 bases. The CDR3 consists of 14 residues. The germline V gene has CDR1 PRHDT and CDR2 FYEKMQ (reference sequence). J was trimmed by 4 bases and V by 4 bases; bases with no gene match: 3. In DNA, the CDR3 is TGTGCCAGCAGCTCCGAGCGGGGCACCGGGGAGCTGTTTTTT. Translated, it gives CASSSERGTGELFF. Full variable domain (outside the CDR3, taken from reference TRBV13 and TRBJ2-2): AAGVIQSPRHLIKEKRETATLKCYPIPRHDTVYWYQQGPGQDPQFLISFYEKMQSDKGSIPDRFSAQQFSDYHSELNMSSLELGDSALYFCASSSERGTGELFFGEGSRLTVL.

This chain uses TRBV7-8 with TRBJ2-3; maybe TRBD1 (5 bases). This CDR3 is 16 amino acids long. Trimming pared 2 bases from V and 2 bases from J, leaving 14 bases between. Germline V CDR1 and CDR2: SGHVS, FQNEAQ. CDR3 bases: TGTGCCAGCAGCTTAAGACAGAGATTAACCACAGATACGCAGTATTTT. Protein: CASSLRQRLTTDTQYF. The whole variable domain, remainder taken from reference TRBV7-8 and TRBJ2-3, is GAGVSQSPRYKVAKRGQDVALRCDPISGHVSLFWYQQALGQGPEFLTYFQNEAQLDKSGLPSDRFFAERPEGSVSTLKIQRTQQEDSAVYLCASSLRQRLTTDTQYFGPGTRLTVL.

Of note for this clone: In the same sample, other DNA sequences code for this CDR3. DNA for the CDR3: TGTGCCTGGAGTGCCCGCTACGAGCAGTACTTC. It translates to CAWSARYEQYF. This sequence joins TRBV30 and TRBJ2-7; no definite D call. The V gene lost 1 base and the J gene lost 3 bases, with 4 bases spanning the gap. The germline V gene encodes CDR1 GTSNPN and CDR2 SVGIG (reference sequence). The CDR3 loop spans 11 amino acids.

This chain joins TRBV30 and TRBJ1-5, with 10 bases that match TRBD1. Trimming cost V 5 bases and J 5 bases; bases outside gene matches: 3. The CDR3 runs to 13 residues. Per the germline V gene, CDR1 is GTSNPN and CDR2 is SVGIG (reference sequence). The CDR3 DNA reads as TGTGCCTGGGCCGGGACAGGGGATCAGCCCCAGCATTTT. Translated: CAWAGTGDQPQHF.

J is TRBJ2-6 and V is TRBV10-3; D remains ambiguous. CDR3 length: 14 amino acids. V gave up 6 bases and J gave up 0 bases, with 6 bases separating them. CDR1 is ENHRY and CDR2 is SYGVKD in the germline V gene. CDR3 region: CAISPSSGANVLTF. The CDR3 region has the DNA TGTGCCATCAGCCCCAGCTCTGGGGCCAACGTCCTGACTTTC.

The V gene is TRBV5-1, the J gene TRBJ1-1, with 9 bases fitting TRBD1. With V trimmed by 3 bases and J by 5 bases, 2 bases remained unmatched. The CDR3 loop spans 13 amino acids. Germline CDR1 SGHRS, CDR2 YFSETQ. CDR3 in DNA: TGCGCCAGCAGCTCCGGACAGGGGACTGAAGCTTTCTTT. Protein product: CASSSGQGTEAFF.

The chain employs TRBV5-1 and TRBJ1-2; perhaps TRBD1 as D (6 bases). The CDR3 loop spans 13 amino acids. CDR1 is SGHRS and CDR2 is YFSETQ in the germline V gene. V was pared by 3 bases and J by 2 bases, with 8 bases between. The DNA of the CDR3 is TGCGCCAGCAGCTGGACAGAGAACTATGGCTACACCTTC. Protein: CASSWTENYGYTF. The whole variable domain, filled in from reference TRBV5-1 and TRBJ1-2, reads KAGVTQTPRYLIKTRGQQVTLSCSPISGHRSVSWYQQTPGQGLQFLFEYFSETQRNKGNFPGRFSGRQFSNSRSEMNVSTLELGDSALYLCASSWTENYGYTFGSGTRLTVV.

The chain carries TRBV28 and TRBJ1-2; D is ambiguous. This CDR3 is built from 13 residues. Germline CDR1 is MDHEN and CDR2 is SYDVKM. With 8 bases removed from V and 3 bases from J, the gap between germline ends came to 13 bases. The CDR3 sequence: CASSPRPHYGYTF. Here the CDR3 DNA reads TGTGCCAGCTCTCCGCGGCCGCACTATGGCTACACCTTC.

The gene calls are TRBV28 and TRBJ2-7; no clear D gene. CDR1 and CDR2 (germline): MDHEN, SYDVKM. V was clipped by 1 base and J by 7 bases, with 11 bases between them. The CDR3 runs 13 residues. Here the CDR3 DNA reads TGTGCCAGCAGTTTATCACTCGATTTGGAGCAGTACTTC. Residues: CASSLSLDLEQYF.

The chain is built from TRBV6-5 and TRBJ1-2, with 7 nucleotides matching TRBD1. Losses at the gene ends were 10 bases for V and 4 bases for J; bases not matched to a gene: 6. This CDR3 is 12 amino acids long. CDR1 and CDR2 (germline): MNHEY, SVGAGI. CDR3 region: CAIGGTAYGYTF. The CDR3 DNA follows: TGTGCCATCGGTGGGACAGCCTATGGCTACACCTTC.

The J gene is TRBJ1-2, the V gene TRBV5-1; 8 nucleotides line up with TRBD1. The CDR3 contains 15 residues. V lost 0 bases to trimming and J lost 7 bases; unmatched junction nucleotides: 8. CDR1 is SGHRS and CDR2 is YFSETQ in the germline V gene. CDR3 sequence (DNA): TGCGCCAGCAGCTTGGAAGGGCAGGGGGCCGGTGGCTACACCTTC. Amino acid sequence: CASSLEGQGAGGYTF. Looking up the rest from reference TRBV5-1 and TRBJ1-2 gives the full variable domain: KAGVTQTPRYLIKTRGQQVTLSCSPISGHRSVSWYQQTPGQGLQFLFEYFSETQRNKGNFPGRFSGRQFSNSRSEMNVSTLELGDSALYLCASSLEGQGAGGYTFGSGTRLTVV.

This chain uses TRBV6-5 with TRBJ2-7; D gene unclear. Trimming shortened V by 0 bases and J by 0 bases, and 9 bases separated the two germline ends. The germline gives CDR1 MNHEY, CDR2 SVGAGI. The CDR3 length is 15 residues. The CDR3 DNA sequence: TGTGCCAGCAGTTACTCGGCGGCGAGCTCCTACGAGCAGTACTTC. It encodes CASSYSAASSYEQYF.